Below are 23 T cell receptor beta chains sequenced from a single sample in a study of memory CD4+ T cells and cytomegalovirus serostatus. Assay: immunoSEQ multiplex PCR; the TCRdb copy retains only in-frame clones and omits some. The sample carries tens of thousands of clones, 82% recorded once. Single viable CD3+CD4+CD8-CD45RO+ cells were sorted as the memory CD4+ T cells. Sequencing was carried out using memory CD4+ T cells from blood. Source of these receptors: an adult in good health and CMV-seronegative.

The chain has TRBV18 and TRBJ1-5; the D gene is possibly TRBD1 (6 bases). Germline CDR1 and CDR2: KGHSH and LQKENI. The CDR3 consists of 16 residues. V was pared by 0 bases and J by 2 bases, with 11 bases between. The CDR3 region has the DNA TGTGCCAGCTCACCACCGGGGGGGGGCGGCAATCAGCCCCAGCATTTT. This encodes CASSPPGGGGNQPQHF.

The V gene is TRBV5-1, the J gene TRBJ2-3, with D perhaps matching TRBD1 (5 bases). V was clipped by 0 bases and J by 3 bases, with 8 bases between them. Germline CDR1 SGHRS, CDR2 YFSETQ. The CDR3 sequence is 14 residues long. In DNA form, the CDR3 reads TGCGCCAGCAGCTTGGTAGCAGGGACAGATACGCAGTATTTT. Its protein product is CASSLVAGTDTQYF.

The chain recombines TRBV5-1 with TRBJ2-5; 7 nucleotides agree with TRBD2. Germline V gene data show CDR1 as SGHRS and CDR2 as YFSETQ. Losses at the gene ends were 0 bases for V and 2 bases for J; bases not matched to a gene: 4. CDR3 size: 15 residues. The CDR3 region has the DNA TGCGCCAGCAGCTTGGCTACTAGCGAACAAGAGACCCAGTACTTC. Translating it yields CASSLATSEQETQYF.

The chain joins TRBV18 to TRBJ1-3; D not resolved. The CDR3 covers 15 residues. Germline CDR1 reads KGHSH; CDR2 reads LQKENI. Trimming shortened V by 1 base and J by 0 bases, and 7 bases separated the two germline ends. The CDR3 DNA sequence: TGTGCCAGCTCACCACTGAGAACCTCTGGAAACACCATATATTTT. This translates into CASSPLRTSGNTIYF.

The chain recombines TRBV5-6 with TRBJ2-3; 13 bases match TRBD2. J was trimmed by 8 bases and V by 0 bases; bases with no gene match: 6. The germline V gene encodes CDR1 SGHDT and CDR2 YYEEEE. The CDR3 contains 16 residues. This chain's CDR3 is CASSLAELAGGLTQYF. The CDR3 DNA reads as TGTGCCAGCAGCTTGGCAGAACTAGCGGGGGGGCTTACGCAGTATTTT.

The rearrangement joins TRBV6-5 to TRBJ1-5; D not certain. Germline loops: CDR1 MNHEY, CDR2 SVGAGI. The CDR3 spans 15 residues. Between the trimmed V and J ends, which lost 5 bases and 6 bases, there was a span of 17 bases. The DNA for the CDR3 is TGTGCCAGCAGTGTAAGAGACGCCGGAGGTCAGCCCCAGCATTTT. Translating it yields CASSVRDAGGQPQHF.

This clone was detected a few times. CDR3 nucleotides: TGTGCCAGCAGCAAAGAAGGGGGGCAAGAGACCCAGTACTTC. Translated: CASSKEGGQETQYF. V is TRBV21-1 and J is TRBJ2-5. TRBV21-1 is a pseudogene segment. The CDR3 covers 14 residues.

The chain recombines TRBV5-6 with TRBJ1-3; possibly TRBD1 for D (5 bases). Germline CDR1 reads SGHDT; CDR2 reads YYEEEE. V was shortened by 4 bases and J by 0 bases, with 14 bases between the two germline ends. The CDR3 extends over 16 amino acids. The CDR3 protein is CASSDWGRFSGNTIYF. The CDR3 DNA is TGTGCCAGCAGCGACTGGGGACGGTTCTCTGGAAACACCATATATTTT.

Sample share makes this clone medium-sized (0.01 to 0.1%). This chain links TRBV9 with TRBJ2-3, with unresolved D. The CDR3 consists of 13 residues. Between the trimmed V and J ends, which lost 1 base and 2 bases, there was a span of 5 bases. CDR1 and CDR2 (germline): SGDLS, YYNGEE. The CDR3 sequence: CASSVSITDTQYF. CDR3 nucleotides: TGTGCCAGCAGCGTATCCATCACAGATACGCAGTATTTT.

The V call is TRBV28, the J call TRBJ1-4; 11 bases map to TRBD1. The germline gives CDR1 MDHEN, CDR2 SYDVKM. This CDR3 has 16 amino acids. After removal of 6 bases from V and 6 bases from J, the junction contained 9 bases not matched to a gene. The CDR3 region is CASRKDRGLKHEKLFF. The CDR3 region has the DNA TGTGCCAGCAGAAAGGACAGGGGGCTTAAACATGAAAAACTGTTTTTT.

This clone was seen many times. The chain employs TRBV7-6 and TRBJ2-7; D may correspond to TRBD1 or TRBD2 (5 bases each). Germline values: CDR1 SGHVS, CDR2 FNYEAQ. This CDR3 spans 14 amino acids. Trimming took 4 bases from V and 6 from J, leaving 16 bases between them. The CDR3 region is CASSSGTGFSEQYF. The DNA of the CDR3 is TGTGCCAGCAGCTCCGGGACGGGGTTTAGCGAGCAGTACTTC.

The chain combines TRBV10-2 with TRBJ1-5; 7 bases agree with TRBD1. The germline gives CDR1 WSHSY, CDR2 SAAADI. The V gene end was trimmed by 5 bases and the J gene end by 5 bases; junction bases not matched to a gene: 6. This CDR3 spans 14 amino acids. CDR3 loop: CASSPAGGHQPQHF. For the CDR3, the DNA is TGCGCCAGCAGTCCCGCAGGGGGTCATCAGCCCCAGCATTTT.

This clone was picked up a small number of times. The CDR3 region is CATTGNTEAFF. CDR3 coding DNA: TGTGCCACGACCGGGAACACTGAAGCTTTCTTT. The J gene is TRBJ1-1, the V gene TRBV10-3; no reliable D call. The CDR3 length is 11 residues. Germline V CDR1 and CDR2: ENHRY, SYGVKD. V lost 10 bases and J 1 base, leaving 7 bases between the germline ends.

This chain connects TRBV7-2 to TRBJ1-5, with TRBD1 matching 10 bases. Germline loops: CDR1 SGHTA, CDR2 FQGNSA. The CDR3 is 15 residues long. The V segment lost 5 bases and the J segment 1 base; nucleotides outside the gene matches: 2. As DNA, the CDR3 is TGTGCCAGCAGCCCGGGACAGGGGAGCAATCAGCCCCAGCATTTT. It specifies CASSPGQGSNQPQHF.

The rearrangement joins TRBV9 to TRBJ1-1, with 9 bases lining up with TRBD1. Germline V CDR1 and CDR2: SGDLS, YYNGEE. Trimming took 3 bases from V and 3 from J; bases not matched to a gene: 6. CDR3 size: 15 residues. CDR3 in amino acids: CASSGRQGGDTEAFF. Here the CDR3 DNA reads TGTGCCAGCAGCGGGAGACAGGGGGGGGACACTGAAGCTTTCTTT.

CDR3 nucleotides: TGTGCCATCGCGGAAAGAATGTCGAACACTGAAGCTTTCTTT. Amino acids: CAIAERMSNTEAFF. J is TRBJ1-1 and V is TRBV10-3; D unclear. Between the trimmed V and J ends, which lost 8 bases and 1 base, there was a span of 14 bases. The CDR3 extends over 14 amino acids. Germline loops: CDR1 ENHRY, CDR2 SYGVKD.

The V gene is TRBV4-1, the J gene TRBJ1-4, with unresolved D. The germline V gene encodes CDR1 MGHRA and CDR2 YSYEKL. The V and J ends lost 0 bases and 5 bases respectively, with 13 bases between them. The CDR3 length is 16 residues. CDR3 bases: TGCGCCAGCAGCCAAGATACCGGGTGGGAGAATGAAAAACTGTTTTTT. Encoded protein: CASSQDTGWENEKLFF.

The rearrangement joins TRBV28 to TRBJ2-7, with 11 positions matching TRBD1. The length of the CDR3 is 15 residues. V lost 6 bases and J lost 2; bases outside the gene matches: 6. Germline V lookup: CDR1 MDHEN, CDR2 SYDVKM. The DNA of the CDR3 is TGTGCCAGCAGAGGACAGGGGGCGGGGACCTACGAGCAGTACTTC. Amino acid sequence: CASRGQGAGTYEQYF. The variable domain in full, with the rest retrieved from reference TRBV28 and TRBJ2-7, is DVKVTQSSRYLVKRTGEKVFLECVQDMDHENMFWYRQDPGLGLRLIYFSYDVKMKEKGDIPEGYSVSREKKERFSLILESASTNQTSMYLCASRGQGAGTYEQYFGPGTRLTVT.

The chain uses TRBV5-1 and TRBJ2-5; maybe TRBD2 (6 bases). CDR3 length: 16 amino acids. Looked up from germline, CDR1 is SGHRS and CDR2 is YFSETQ. V lost 3 bases, J lost 0 bases, and 15 bases lay in between. The CDR3 region is CASSSHALANQETQYF. CDR3 coding DNA: TGCGCCAGCAGCTCGCACGCTCTAGCGAACCAAGAGACCCAGTACTTC.

The chain joins TRBV6-6 to TRBJ1-2, with no clear D. CDR3 size: 13 residues. Per germline, CDR1 MNHNY and CDR2 SVGAGI (reference sequence). The germline V and J ends were trimmed by 5 bases and 2 bases, with 9 bases remaining between them. CDR3 in amino acids: CASSISDNYGYTF. The CDR3 nucleotides read TGTGCCAGCAGTATTTCAGACAACTATGGCTACACCTTC.

The chain couples TRBV5-6 to TRBJ1-3; D gene unclear. The V gene's germline CDR1 is SGHDT and CDR2 YYEEEE. The CDR3 is made up of 15 amino acids. Trimming removed 4 bases at V and 0 bases at J, with 11 bases between. The CDR3 spells CASSASRSSGNTIYF. CDR3 coding DNA: TGTGCCAGCAGCGCCAGTCGGAGCTCTGGAAACACCATATATTTT.

The sample holds a few counts of this clone. This chain uses TRBV5-4 with TRBJ2-1, with D unresolved. V was cut by 3 bases and J by 12 bases, with 16 bases left in between. The CDR3 loop spans 13 amino acids. From germline, CDR1 is SGHNT and CDR2 YYREEE (reference sequence). CDR3 bases: TGTGCCAGCAGCTCCCCTGGGCGCGACCGGCAGTTCTTC. Translating it yields CASSSPGRDRQFF. The full variable domain, its missing parts supplied by reference TRBV5-4 and TRBJ2-1, is ETGVTQSPTHLIKTRGQQVTLRCSSQSGHNTVSWYQQALGQGPQFIFQYYREEENGRGNFPPRFSGLQFPNYSSELNVNALELDDSALYLCASSSPGRDRQFFGPGTRLTVL.

In its sample, this clone was seen a few times. The V call is TRBV5-5, the J call TRBJ2-7; D remains ambiguous. From germline, CDR1 is SGHKS and CDR2 YYEKEE (reference sequence). V shed 2 bases and J shed 6 bases, with 12 bases lying between them. CDR3 length equals 13 residues. CDR3 coding DNA: TGTGCCAGCAGCTTCACCGCGTTCAGCGAGCAGTACTTC. Translated, it gives CASSFTAFSEQYF.